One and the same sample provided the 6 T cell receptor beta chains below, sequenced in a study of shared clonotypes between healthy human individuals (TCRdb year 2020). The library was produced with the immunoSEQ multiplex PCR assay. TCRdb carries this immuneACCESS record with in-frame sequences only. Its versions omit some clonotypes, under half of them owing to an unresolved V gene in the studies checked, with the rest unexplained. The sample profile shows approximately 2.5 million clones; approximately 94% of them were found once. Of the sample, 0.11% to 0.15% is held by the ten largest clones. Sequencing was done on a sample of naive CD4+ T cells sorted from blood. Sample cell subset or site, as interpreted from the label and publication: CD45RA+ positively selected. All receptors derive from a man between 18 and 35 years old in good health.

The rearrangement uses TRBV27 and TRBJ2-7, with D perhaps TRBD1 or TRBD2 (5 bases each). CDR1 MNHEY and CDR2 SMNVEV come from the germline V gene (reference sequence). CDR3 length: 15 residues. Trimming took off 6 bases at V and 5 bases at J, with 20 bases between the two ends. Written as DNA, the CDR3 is TGTGCCAGCAGCACCCTCGGGACCCAAGTGGACGAGCAGTACTTC. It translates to CASSTLGTQVDEQYF.

DNA for the CDR3: TGTGCCAGCAGTGAACAGGGTGGTGAGCAGTACTTC. Translation gives CASSEQGGEQYF. The chain carries TRBV2 and TRBJ2-7, with D possibly matching TRBD1 (5 bases). V dropped 2 bases and J dropped 7 bases, with 9 bases sitting between them. The V gene's germline CDR1 is SNHLY and CDR2 FYNNEI. This CDR3 has 12 amino acids.

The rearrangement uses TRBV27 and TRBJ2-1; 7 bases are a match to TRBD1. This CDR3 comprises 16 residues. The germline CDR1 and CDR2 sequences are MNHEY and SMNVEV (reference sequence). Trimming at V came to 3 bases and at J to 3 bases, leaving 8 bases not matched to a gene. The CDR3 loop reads CASSFALGQIYNEQFF. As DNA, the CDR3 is TGTGCCAGCAGTTTCGCTCTGGGACAGATCTACAATGAGCAGTTCTTC.

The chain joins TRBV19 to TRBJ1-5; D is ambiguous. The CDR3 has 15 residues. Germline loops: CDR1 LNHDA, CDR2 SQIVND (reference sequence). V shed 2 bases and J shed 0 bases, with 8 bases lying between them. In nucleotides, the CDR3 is TGTGCCAGTAGTATACAGTCCCTTAGCAATCAGCCCCAGCATTTT. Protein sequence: CASSIQSLSNQPQHF.

Written as DNA, the CDR3 is TGCGCCAGCAGCTTGGCCCCACAGGGGGGCTATGGCTACACCTTC. Protein product: CASSLAPQGGYGYTF. This rearrangement joins TRBV5-1 to TRBJ1-2; 8 bases fit TRBD1. CDR3 length equals 15 residues. Germline CDR1 SGHRS, CDR2 YFSETQ. V lost 0 bases to trimming and J lost 4 bases; unmatched junction nucleotides: 5.

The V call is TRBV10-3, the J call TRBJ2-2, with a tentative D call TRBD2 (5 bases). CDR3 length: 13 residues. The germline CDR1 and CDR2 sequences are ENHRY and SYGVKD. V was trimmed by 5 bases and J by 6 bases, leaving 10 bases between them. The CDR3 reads CAISKGGAGELFF. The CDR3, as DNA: TGTGCCATCAGTAAAGGAGGTGCCGGGGAGCTGTTTTTT.